This is a list of T cell receptor beta chains from one sample in a study of shared clonotypes between healthy human individuals. This table comes from immunoSEQ multiplex PCR, and its TCRdb copy is limited to in-frame clones, with some not included. The sample lists more than 600,000 clones, roughly 94% occurring once. Sequenced material: naive CD8+ T cells sorted from blood. Receptors originate from a man younger than 40 in good health. Each CDR3 is given with its conserved first and last residue. D genes are given only for firm matches. Not all rows give a size; the values are once, few, many and, for expanded clones, a class.

cdr3_nt,cdr3_aa,clone_size,j_call,v_call,d_call
TGTGCCAGCAGCTCCCCGACAGTTAGCACAGATACGCAGTATTTT,CASSSPTVSTDTQYF,NA,TRBJ2-3,TRBV7-9,NA
TGTGCCAGCAGTTTAGAATTACTGGAGCTGTTTTTT,CASSLELLELFF,NA,TRBJ2-2,TRBV28,NA
TGTGCCAGCATAGACGGAAACTACGAGCAGTACTTC,CASIDGNYEQYF,NA,TRBJ2-7,TRBV2,NA
TGTGCCAGCAGCTTTACCGACAGCGGCGTACGCGTGCAGTACTTC,CASSFTDSGVRVQYF,NA,TRBJ2-7,TRBV5-4,NA
TGTGCCAGCAGTTACATTCGGGGAGACTCCTACAATGAGCAGTTCTTC,CASSYIRGDSYNEQFF,NA,TRBJ2-1,TRBV6-6,NA
TGCGCCAGCAGCCAATTGACAGGTGTATATGAGCAGTTCTTC,CASSQLTGVYEQFF,NA,TRBJ2-1,TRBV4-1,NA
TGTGCCAGCAGTTTTCTAGCAGGTGAGCAGTTCTTC,CASSFLAGEQFF,few,TRBJ2-1,TRBV27,NA
TGTGCCAGCAAATCCGGGACAGGGACCACCGGGAAGCTGTTTTTT,CASKSGTGTTGKLFF,NA,TRBJ2-2,TRBV2,TRBD1
TGCGCCAGCAGCTCGGGACAGGGGCCCGATACGCAGTATTTT,CASSSGQGPDTQYF,NA,TRBJ2-3,TRBV5-1,TRBD1
TGTGCCAGCAGCTTAGTAGGAGGGCATGAAGCTTTCTTT,CASSLVGGHEAFF,once,TRBJ1-1,TRBV7-9,NA
TGTGCCAGCAGTCGGACAGGGGACAATGAGCAGTTCTTC,CASSRTGDNEQFF,once,TRBJ2-1,TRBV7-9,TRBD1
TGCGCCAGCTCTGGGGACAGGGGGTCCTACGAGCAGTACTTC,CASSGDRGSYEQYF,NA,TRBJ2-7,TRBV5-1,TRBD1
TGTGCCAGTAATTGGGACATAACTAGCAATCAGCCCCAGCATTTT,CASNWDITSNQPQHF,NA,TRBJ1-5,TRBV19,NA
TGTGCCAGCAGCTTAGGAGGGCAGTACACCGGGGAGCTGTTTTTT,CASSLGGQYTGELFF,NA,TRBJ2-2,TRBV7-2,NA
TGTGCCAGCAGCTATTCCCGGGACAGGCCCTCCTACGAGCAGTACTTC,CASSYSRDRPSYEQYF,NA,TRBJ2-7,TRBV7-2,TRBD1
TGTGCCAGCAGTGAACACGGACAGGGTGAACTGGCTTTCTTT,CASSEHGQGELAFF,NA,TRBJ1-1,TRBV25-1,TRBD1
TGTGCCAGTAGCCCAGACCAAGAGACCCAGTACTTC,CASSPDQETQYF,NA,TRBJ2-5,TRBV19,NA
TGTGCCAGCAGCCCGACTAGCGGGAAAGGTGATACGCAGTATTTT,CASSPTSGKGDTQYF,NA,TRBJ2-3,TRBV11-3,TRBD2
TGTGCCAGCAGTTACCCCCGGGACTACTCCTACGAGCAGTACTTC,CASSYPRDYSYEQYF,NA,TRBJ2-7,TRBV6-5,TRBD2
TGTGCCAGCGGCTACTACAGGGGGAAAAACTATGGCTACACCTTC,CASGYYRGKNYGYTF,NA,TRBJ1-2,TRBV25-1,TRBD1
TGTGCCAGTAGTATAGTCAGCGGTCAGCCCCAGCATTTT,CASSIVSGQPQHF,NA,TRBJ1-5,TRBV19,NA
TGTGCCATCAGTCCTAGGGGGACAGGAGCCACCTACGATGAGCAGTTCTTC,CAISPRGTGATYDEQFF,NA,TRBJ2-1,TRBV10-3,TRBD1
TGTGCCAGCAGTTCCGGAGCGTTGAGCTCCTACGAGCAGTACTTC,CASSSGALSSYEQYF,NA,TRBJ2-7,TRBV28,NA
TGTGCCAGCAGCGGACTAGCGGGGTGGGAGCAGTTCTTC,CASSGLAGWEQFF,NA,TRBJ2-1,TRBV9,TRBD2
TGTGCCAGCAGCTTGGCCGGGCAGGTGTCCTACGAGCAGTACTTC,CASSLAGQVSYEQYF,NA,TRBJ2-7,TRBV5-6,NA
TGTGCCAGCAGCTTTCTCAGGGGAGAGTCCTACGAGCAGTACTTC,CASSFLRGESYEQYF,once,TRBJ2-7,TRBV5-4,NA
TGTGCCAGCAGCTTGTTCGGGAGAGGTAGCTCCTACGAGCAGTACTTC,CASSLFGRGSSYEQYF,NA,TRBJ2-7,TRBV5-6,NA
TGTGCCAGCAGTTTCGGCAGACAGAACTATGGCTACACCTTC,CASSFGRQNYGYTF,NA,TRBJ1-2,TRBV27,NA
TGCAGCGTTGTCGAAGGGGGCGGGAGCGGCGGGGAGCTGTTTTTT,CSVVEGGGSGGELFF,NA,TRBJ2-2,TRBV29-1,NA
TGTGCCAGCAGCTTAGGTAGCGATGAGCAGTTCTTC,CASSLGSDEQFF,NA,TRBJ2-1,TRBV13,NA
TGTGCCAGCCGAGATATCTTTACGAGGGCTAACAGGGGTCTCTCCGGAAACACCATATATTTT,CASRDIFTRANRGLSGNTIYF,once,TRBJ1-3,TRBV19,TRBD1
TGCGCCAGCAGCCACGGGACTAGCGGGTTATCTGGGGCCAACGTCCTGACTTTC,CASSHGTSGLSGANVLTF,many,TRBJ2-6,TRBV4-1,TRBD2
TGTGCCAGCAGTTATTTCAGGGAGAACTATGGCTACACCTTC,CASSYFRENYGYTF,NA,TRBJ1-2,TRBV6-5,NA
TGTGCCATCAGTGAGTGGCAAAGATACAATGAGCAGTTCTTC,CAISEWQRYNEQFF,NA,TRBJ2-1,TRBV10-3,NA
TGTGCCAGCAGCCCCGGGAGGTGGGATGAGCAGTTCTTC,CASSPGRWDEQFF,NA,TRBJ2-1,TRBV5-6,TRBD2
TGCGCCAGCAGCTTGGGTGGACACACCTACGAGCAGTACTTC,CASSLGGHTYEQYF,NA,TRBJ2-7,TRBV5-1,NA
TGCGCCAGCAGCCATGCTGGCGATCTGACCACTGAAGCTTTCTTT,CASSHAGDLTTEAFF,NA,TRBJ1-1,TRBV4-3,NA
TGCGCCAGCAGCCAAGAACCTAGCCCCTACAATGAGCAGTTCTTC,CASSQEPSPYNEQFF,NA,TRBJ2-1,TRBV4-3,NA